The clone carrying this T cell receptor (beta chain) was observed at least ten times. The antigen is unknown. The data were obtained in a study of blood T cells in healthy people across ages. On the study more broadly: Capturing about one barcoded beta molecule per two T cells was achieved by template switching. Study-wide results and caveats: It was not possible, with unsorted PBMCs, to conclusively compare naive and antigen-experienced cells. TCR beta diversity, measured per million T cells, fell in a roughly linear way with age.

Germline V gene sequence: CDR1 SQVTM, CDR2 ANQGSEA. The V end was cut by 1 base, the J end by 5 bases, with 9 bases between. This CDR3 is built from 12 residues. The authors ran a second PCR of about 6 to 11 cycles using a sample-barcoded 5' primer and a J-beta primer mix. Paired-end reads containing CDR3 totaled no fewer than 3 million for each sample. MiXCR was run by TCRdb on the 5' RACE reads, yielding one entry per CDR3 protein. The data contain about 1.6 million distinct CDR3 sequences, about 35% of them singletons. V usage is TRBV29-1 and J usage is TRBJ2-7, with D tentatively TRBD1 or TRBD2 (5 bases each). The source of this sequence is a woman in her twenties or thirties in good health. Input material: blood. This chain's CDR3 is CSVEGQGDEQYF. The CDR3 coding sequence is TGCAGCGTTGAAGGGCAGGGAGACGAGCAGTACTTC.